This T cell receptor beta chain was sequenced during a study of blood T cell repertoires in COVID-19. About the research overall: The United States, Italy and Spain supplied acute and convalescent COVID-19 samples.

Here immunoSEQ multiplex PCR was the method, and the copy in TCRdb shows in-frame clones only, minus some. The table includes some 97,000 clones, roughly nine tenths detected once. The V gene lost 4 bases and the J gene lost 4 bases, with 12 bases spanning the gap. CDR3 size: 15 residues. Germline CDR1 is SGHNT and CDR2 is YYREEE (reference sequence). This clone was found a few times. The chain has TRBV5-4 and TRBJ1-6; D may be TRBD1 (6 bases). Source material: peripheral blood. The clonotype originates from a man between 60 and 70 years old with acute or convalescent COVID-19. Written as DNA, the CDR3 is TGTGCCAGCAGCCTAAACGGACAGTATAATTCACCCCTCCACTTT. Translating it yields CASSLNGQYNSPLHF.